The next 29 T cell receptor beta chains were all read from a single sample in a study of cytomegalovirus exposure and HLA in healthy donors. Primers for the PCR totalled 60 Vbeta and 13 Jbeta. Clones were sequenced by immunoSEQ multiplex PCR, and TCRdb holds only the in-frame ones, with some missing. The sample includes over 110,000 clones, around three quarters of them seen just once. Sequencing was done on a sample of PBMCs. Receptor source: a woman aged 40 to 50 in good health and CMV-seropositive.

V and J are TRBV29-1 and TRBJ2-2; TRBD2 matches at 8 bases. V lost 0 bases and J lost 2; bases outside the gene matches: 2. Per germline, CDR1 SQVTM and CDR2 ANQGSEA. This CDR3 contains 15 residues. CDR3 residues: CSVEETSDNTGELFF. The CDR3 region has the DNA TGCAGCGTTGAAGAGACTAGCGATAACACCGGGGAGCTGTTTTTT.

The chain combines TRBV7-8 with TRBJ2-5; 10 bases agree with TRBD2. Germline assignment: CDR1 SGHVS and CDR2 FQNEAQ. This CDR3 is built from 14 residues. The ends lost 4 bases at V and 4 bases at J; junction bases unmatched: 3. The CDR3, as DNA: TGTGCCAGCAGCTCTAGCGGGAGAGGAGAGACCCAGTACTTC. Translating gives CASSSSGRGETQYF.

The rearrangement uses TRBV10-3 and TRBJ2-3; D call uncertain. CDR3 length: 15 amino acids. Germline V lookup: CDR1 ENHRY, CDR2 SYGVKD. V was shortened by 11 bases and J by 3 bases, with 21 bases between the two germline ends. In DNA form, the CDR3 reads TGTGCCGCCACTAAGGAAGGCGGTGGAACAGATACGCAGTATTTT. Translating gives CAATKEGGGTDTQYF.

The rearrangement uses TRBV29-1 and TRBJ2-3; 9 bases align to TRBD2. The CDR3 is 16 residues long. Trimming cost V 7 bases and J 4 bases; bases outside gene matches: 15. The germline V gene encodes CDR1 SQVTM and CDR2 ANQGSEA. The CDR3 DNA reads as TGCAGCGCCCTTCCATTAGCGGGAGTAGCGGCAGATACGCAGTATTTT. Amino acid sequence: CSALPLAGVAADTQYF.

The chain joins TRBV5-1 to TRBJ1-1, with a weak D call TRBD1 (6 bases). Germline V gene lookup returns CDR1 SGHRS and CDR2 YFSETQ. Trimming took 0 bases from V and 3 from J, leaving 12 bases between them. There are 15 residues in the CDR3. In DNA, the CDR3 is TGCGCCAGCAGCTTGGCCAGCGGGGGCTACACTGAAGCTTTCTTT. Protein sequence: CASSLASGGYTEAFF.

CDR3 nucleotides: TGTGCCAGCAGCTGGACAGGGGGCACAGATACGCAGTATTTT. It encodes CASSWTGGTDTQYF. The rearrangement joins TRBV7-9 to TRBJ2-3; 9 bases agree with TRBD1. Unmatched junction bases numbered 0, after V lost 4 bases and J lost 1 base. The CDR3 is 14 residues long. Germline V gene sequence: CDR1 SEHNR, CDR2 FQNEAQ (reference sequence).

This chain links TRBV5-4 with TRBJ1-1; maybe TRBD1 (6 bases). V was pared by 4 bases and J by 0 bases, with 10 bases between. This CDR3 has 14 amino acids. In germline, CDR1 is SGHNT, CDR2 YYREEE (reference sequence). Written as DNA, the CDR3 is TGTGCCAGCAGCGAAGGACAGATGAACACTGAAGCTTTCTTT. This translates into CASSEGQMNTEAFF.

This clone was picked up a small number of times. The gene calls are TRBV5-1 and TRBJ1-1; D call uncertain. Germline values: CDR1 SGHRS, CDR2 YFSETQ. Trimming stripped 0 bases from V and 3 bases from J, with 6 bases between. There are 13 residues in the CDR3. In DNA form, the CDR3 reads TGCGCCAGCAGCTTGGACGGGTACACTGAAGCTTTCTTT. Translating gives CASSLDGYTEAFF.

This clone was observed a single time. The J gene is TRBJ2-5, the V gene TRBV28, with a possible D match to TRBD1 (6 bases). Deletions cut 2 bases from V and 2 bases from J, with 15 bases between. Germline CDR1 reads MDHEN; CDR2 reads SYDVKM. This CDR3 has 16 residues. The CDR3 reads CASSLQGSGRQETQYF. CDR3 DNA sequence: TGTGCCAGCAGTTTACAGGGGTCGGGTCGGCAAGAGACCCAGTACTTC.

The chain is built from TRBV6-6 and TRBJ2-3, with 7 nucleotides matching TRBD2. With 6 bases clipped from V and 4 bases from J, the junction kept 1 base outside the gene matches. Germline V gives CDR1 MNHNY, CDR2 SVGAGI (reference sequence). The CDR3 runs to 12 residues. The CDR3 loop reads CASSRGADTQYF. CDR3 in DNA: TGTGCCAGCAGCCGGGGGGCAGATACGCAGTATTTT.

This sequence joins TRBV15 and TRBJ1-5; D not certain. CDR1 is LNHNV, CDR2 YYDKDF, per germline (reference sequence). The germline V and J ends were trimmed by 1 base and 3 bases, with 7 bases remaining between them. The CDR3 contains 14 residues. Written as DNA, the CDR3 is TGTGCCACCAGCAGAGTACCAGACAATCAGCCCCAGCATTTT. Translation: CATSRVPDNQPQHF. The entire variable domain, with the rest obtained from reference TRBV15 and TRBJ1-5, is as follows: DAMVIQNPRYQVTQFGKPVTLSCSQTLNHNVMYWYQQKSSQAPKLLFHYYDKDFNNEADTPDNFQSRRPNTSFCFLDIRSPGLGDTAMYLCATSRVPDNQPQHFGDGTRLSIL.

The gene calls are TRBV7-9 and TRBJ2-7; TRBD1 is a possible D gene (7 bases). Trimming removed 1 base at V and 6 bases at J, with 10 bases between. Germline CDR1 SEHNR, CDR2 FQNEAQ (reference sequence). This CDR3 contains 13 residues. CDR3 sequence: CASSLVRGVEQYF. The CDR3 DNA is TGTGCCAGCAGCTTAGTCAGGGGGGTCGAGCAGTACTTC.

This clone was observed a single time. This rearrangement joins TRBV7-9 to TRBJ2-3; 9 bases map to TRBD1. V was clipped by 5 bases and J by 5 bases; unmatched bases: 11. Germline CDR1 SEHNR, CDR2 FQNEAQ (reference sequence). This CDR3 has 16 amino acids. CDR3 protein: CASSPPRTGVLDTQYF. CDR3 bases: TGTGCCAGCAGCCCCCCGAGGACAGGGGTACTAGATACGCAGTATTTT.

The chain combines TRBV27 with TRBJ2-7; 10 bases align to TRBD1. V lost 4 bases, J lost 0 bases, and 6 bases stayed unmatched. The CDR3 covers 16 residues. The germline gives CDR1 MNHEY, CDR2 SMNVEV (reference sequence). The CDR3 sequence is CASSSGTGASSYEQYF. The CDR3 DNA follows: TGTGCCAGCAGTTCGGGGACAGGGGCCAGCTCCTACGAGCAGTACTTC.

CDR3 nucleotides: TGTGCCAGCAGTCGGACCGGGATTAAGGTCGGGGAGCTGTTTTTT. Translation: CASSRTGIKVGELFF. The chain employs TRBV2 and TRBJ2-2; a weak D match, TRBD2 (5 bases). Germline V gene lookup returns CDR1 SNHLY and CDR2 FYNNEI. This CDR3 has 15 amino acids. The germline V and J ends were trimmed by 5 bases and 7 bases, with 17 bases remaining between them.

The rearrangement links TRBV5-3 to TRBJ1-5; TRBD1 aligns across 12 bases. TRBV5-3 is annotated as an ORF whose role is uncertain. The CDR3 spans 18 residues. J gave up 4 bases and V 0 bases, and 8 bases lay outside the gene matches. The CDR3 protein is CARSLGPRGQGANQPQHF. The CDR3 nucleotides read TGTGCCAGAAGCTTGGGCCCCCGGGGACAGGGGGCGAATCAGCCCCAGCATTTT.

The rearrangement uses TRBV5-1 and TRBJ1-1; 11 bases agree with TRBD1. The CDR3 runs to 17 residues. Germline CDR1 is SGHRS and CDR2 is YFSETQ. V shed 3 bases, J shed 4 bases, and the junction held 11 bases outside the gene matches. The CDR3 DNA is TGCGCCAGCAGCTCGACCTGGACAGGGGGCGCCCCCACTGAAGCTTTCTTT. This translates into CASSSTWTGGAPTEAFF.

This sequence joins TRBV4-2 and TRBJ2-6; 7 bases map to TRBD2. Germline V CDR1 and CDR2: LGHNA, YNFKEQ. V lost 0 bases, J lost 2 bases, and 7 bases stayed unmatched. The CDR3 runs 18 residues. The CDR3 coding sequence is TGTGCCAGCAGCCAAGAGGCCGGGGGGTATGCTGGGGCCAACGTCCTGACTTTC. It yields the protein CASSQEAGGYAGANVLTF.

The chain joins TRBV6-5 to TRBJ1-1; no firm D call. The CDR3 covers 14 residues. V was trimmed by 7 bases and J by 0 bases, leaving 12 bases between them. Germline CDR1 reads MNHEY; CDR2 reads SVGAGI. CDR3 sequence reads: CASNYEEVNTEAFF. CDR3 in DNA: TGTGCCAGCAACTATGAGGAGGTGAACACTGAAGCTTTCTTT.

V usage is TRBV11-2 and J usage is TRBJ2-3; 7 positions match TRBD2. The CDR3 has 17 amino acids. V shed 3 bases, J shed 6 bases, and the junction held 15 bases outside the gene matches. Looked up from germline, CDR1 is SGHAT and CDR2 is FQNNGV. CDR3 sequence reads: CASSFQVAGVTGDTQYF. The DNA of the CDR3 is TGTGCCAGCAGCTTTCAAGTTGCGGGAGTCACCGGGGATACGCAGTATTTT.

This clone was counted once. The gene calls are TRBV7-2 and TRBJ1-1; TRBD1 agrees at 8 bases. Germline CDR1 SGHTA, CDR2 FQGNSA. The CDR3 length is 15 residues. The V and J ends lost 6 bases and 2 bases, in that order; junction bases with no gene match: 8. The CDR3 nucleotides are TGTGCCAGCAGGCAGTGGACAGGGCTAAACACTGAAGCTTTCTTT. This codes for CASRQWTGLNTEAFF.

V and J are TRBV6-6 and TRBJ1-5, with 7 positions matching TRBD1. Trimming at V came to 6 bases and at J to 9 bases, leaving 5 bases not matched to a gene. Germline CDR1 MNHNY, CDR2 SVGAGI (reference sequence). The length of the CDR3 is 12 residues. The CDR3 loop is CASSLQGGPQHF. As DNA, the CDR3 is TGTGCCAGCAGCCTCCAGGGGGGGCCCCAGCATTTT.

This clone has just a few counts. The chain recombines TRBV5-1 with TRBJ2-1; D possibly corresponds to TRBD2 (6 bases). V dropped 4 bases and J dropped 6 bases, with 17 bases sitting between them. CDR1 is SGHRS and CDR2 is YFSETQ in the germline V gene. The CDR3 consists of 15 residues. CDR3 residues: CASSPGLPSFNEQFF. The DNA of the CDR3 is TGCGCCAGCAGCCCTGGACTACCTTCATTCAATGAGCAGTTCTTC.

The chain joins TRBV11-3 to TRBJ1-2; tentatively, D is TRBD1 (6 bases). CDR1 is SGHNT, CDR2 YENEEA, per germline. This CDR3 region has 15 residues. Trimming cost V 1 base and J 7 bases, with 16 bases left between them. CDR3 in DNA: TGTGCCAGCAGCTTAGGTCTTGGGGGCAGCGGTGGCTACACCTTC. Its translation is CASSLGLGGSGGYTF.

This chain uses TRBV7-2 with TRBJ2-7, with 8 bases matching TRBD2. Germline-derived CDR1 and CDR2 are SGHTA and FQGNSA. The V and J ends lost 2 bases and 0 bases, in that order; junction bases with no gene match: 12. This CDR3 is built from 18 residues. CDR3 residues: CASSLFGSGRKSSYEQYF. CDR3 nucleotides: TGTGCCAGCAGCTTATTCGGGAGCGGGAGAAAGAGCTCCTACGAGCAGTACTTC.

This clone came up a few times. This chain joins TRBV7-9 and TRBJ2-7, with 7 positions matching TRBD2. The length of the CDR3 is 13 residues. Unmatched junction bases numbered 6, after V lost 7 bases and J lost 3 bases. CDR1 is SEHNR and CDR2 is FQNEAQ in the germline V gene (reference sequence). Here the CDR3 reads CASTASGNYEQYF. Written as DNA, the CDR3 is TGTGCCAGCACGGCTAGCGGTAACTACGAGCAGTACTTC. Full variable domain (remainder filled in from reference TRBV7-9 and TRBJ2-7): DTGVSQNPRHKITKRGQNVTFRCDPISEHNRLYWYRQTLGQGPEFLTYFQNEAQLEKSRLLSDRFSAERPKGSFSTLEIQRTEQGDSAMYLCASTASGNYEQYFGPGTRLTVT.

The genes are TRBV7-8 and TRBJ2-7; tentatively, D is TRBD2 (5 bases). Germline V gene data show CDR1 as SGHVS and CDR2 as FQNEAQ. Trimming left V 2 bases short and J 4 bases short, with 6 bases between. The CDR3 consists of 12 residues. CDR3 loop: CASSLRGYEQYF. CDR3 nucleotide sequence: TGTGCCAGCAGCTTACGCGGGTACGAGCAGTACTTC.

The rearrangement uses TRBV15 and TRBJ2-3, with a weak D call TRBD2 (5 bases). The V gene lost 5 bases and the J gene lost 2 bases, with 20 bases spanning the gap. Germline V gene sequence: CDR1 LNHNV, CDR2 YYDKDF (reference sequence). The CDR3 totals 17 residues. CDR3 coding DNA: TGTGCCACCAGCCCTGACCGGGCGCGGGCCTACACAGATACGCAGTATTTT. Translated: CATSPDRARAYTDTQYF. Full variable domain (missing parts from reference TRBV15 and TRBJ2-3): DAMVIQNPRYQVTQFGKPVTLSCSQTLNHNVMYWYQQKSSQAPKLLFHYYDKDFNNEADTPDNFQSRRPNTSFCFLDIRSPGLGDTAMYLCATSPDRARAYTDTQYFGPGTRLTVL.

The chain is built from TRBV18 and TRBJ2-5; D might be TRBD1 (6 bases). Germline V CDR1 and CDR2: KGHSH, LQKENI. Trimming stripped 2 bases from V and 5 bases from J, with 12 bases between. This CDR3 contains 14 residues. DNA for the CDR3: TGTGCCAGCTCACCAAGCAGGGGTCGGGAGACCCAGTACTTC. This gives the protein CASSPSRGRETQYF.